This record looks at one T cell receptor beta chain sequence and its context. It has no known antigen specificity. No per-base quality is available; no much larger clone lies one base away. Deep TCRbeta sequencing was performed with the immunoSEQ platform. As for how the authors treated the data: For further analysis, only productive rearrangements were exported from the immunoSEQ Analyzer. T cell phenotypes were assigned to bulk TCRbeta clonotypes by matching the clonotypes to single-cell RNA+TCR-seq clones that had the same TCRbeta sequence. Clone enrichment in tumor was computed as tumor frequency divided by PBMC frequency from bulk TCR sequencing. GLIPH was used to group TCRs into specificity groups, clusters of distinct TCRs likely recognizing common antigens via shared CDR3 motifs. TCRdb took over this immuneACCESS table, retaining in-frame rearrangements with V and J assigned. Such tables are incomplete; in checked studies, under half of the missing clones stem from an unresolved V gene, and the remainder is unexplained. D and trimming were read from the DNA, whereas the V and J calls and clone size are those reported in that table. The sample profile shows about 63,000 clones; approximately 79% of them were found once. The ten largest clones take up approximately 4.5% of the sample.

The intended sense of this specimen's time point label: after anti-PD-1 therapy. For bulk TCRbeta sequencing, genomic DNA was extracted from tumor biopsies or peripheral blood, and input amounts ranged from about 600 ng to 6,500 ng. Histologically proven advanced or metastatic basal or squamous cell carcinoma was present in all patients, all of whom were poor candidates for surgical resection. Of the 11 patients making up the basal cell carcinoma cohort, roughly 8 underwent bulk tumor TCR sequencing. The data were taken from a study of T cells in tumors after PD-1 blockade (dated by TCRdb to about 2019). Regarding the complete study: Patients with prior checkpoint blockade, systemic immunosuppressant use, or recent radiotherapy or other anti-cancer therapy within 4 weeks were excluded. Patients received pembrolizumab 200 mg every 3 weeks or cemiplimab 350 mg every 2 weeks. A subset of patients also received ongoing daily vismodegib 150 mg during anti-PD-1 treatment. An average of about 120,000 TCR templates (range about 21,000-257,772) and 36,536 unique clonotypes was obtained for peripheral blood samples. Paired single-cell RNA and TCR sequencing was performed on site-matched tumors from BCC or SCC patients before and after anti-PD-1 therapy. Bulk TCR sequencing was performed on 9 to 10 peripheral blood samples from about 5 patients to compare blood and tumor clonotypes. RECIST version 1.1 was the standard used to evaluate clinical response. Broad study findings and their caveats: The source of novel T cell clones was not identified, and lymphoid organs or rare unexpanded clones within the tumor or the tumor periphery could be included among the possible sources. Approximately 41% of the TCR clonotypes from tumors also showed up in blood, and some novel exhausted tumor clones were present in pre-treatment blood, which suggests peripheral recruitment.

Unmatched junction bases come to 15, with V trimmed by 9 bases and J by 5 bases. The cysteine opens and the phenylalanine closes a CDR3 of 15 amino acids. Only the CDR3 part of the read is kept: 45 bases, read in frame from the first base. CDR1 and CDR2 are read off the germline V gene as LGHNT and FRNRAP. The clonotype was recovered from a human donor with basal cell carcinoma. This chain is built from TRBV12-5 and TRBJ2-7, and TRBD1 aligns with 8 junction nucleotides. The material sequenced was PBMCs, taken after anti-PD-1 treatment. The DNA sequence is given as TGTGCTAGGCCCGCCCCCTGGACAGGGAAACACGAGCAGTACTTC. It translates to CARPAPWTGKHEQYF.